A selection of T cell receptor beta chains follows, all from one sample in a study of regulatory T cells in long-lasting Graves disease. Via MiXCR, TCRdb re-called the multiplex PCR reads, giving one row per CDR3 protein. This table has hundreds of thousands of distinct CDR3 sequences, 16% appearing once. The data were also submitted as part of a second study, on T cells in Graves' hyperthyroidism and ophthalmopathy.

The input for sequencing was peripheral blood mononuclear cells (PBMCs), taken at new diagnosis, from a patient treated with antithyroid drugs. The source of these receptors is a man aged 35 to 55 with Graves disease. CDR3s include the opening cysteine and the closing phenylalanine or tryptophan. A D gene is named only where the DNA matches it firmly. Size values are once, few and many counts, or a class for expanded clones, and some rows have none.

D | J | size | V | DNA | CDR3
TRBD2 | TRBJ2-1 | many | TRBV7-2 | TGTGCCAGCAGCCGGACGCTAGCGGGGGGAGCTAATGAGCAGTTCTTC | CASSRTLAGGANEQFF
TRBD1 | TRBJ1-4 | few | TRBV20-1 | TGCAGTGCTAGAGATGGCAGGGGGCTTGAAAAACTGTTTTTT | CSARDGRGLEKLFF
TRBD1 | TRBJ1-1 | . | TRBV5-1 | TGCGCCAGCAGAAAGGGGGCAACGGAGGCTGAAGCTTTCTTT | CASRKGATEAEAFF
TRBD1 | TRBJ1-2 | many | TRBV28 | TGTGCCAGCAGTTTAGTAGGGGGCGGCTTCTATGGCTACACCTTC | CASSLVGGGFYGYTF
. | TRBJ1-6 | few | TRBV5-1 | TGCGCCAGCAGCTTGGAGGCAGGTGGAATCCTCCACTTT | CASSLEAGGILHF
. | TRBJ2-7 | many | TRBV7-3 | TGTGCCAGCAGCCACTACAGGGTTCCCTACGAGCAGTACTTC | CASSHYRVPYEQYF
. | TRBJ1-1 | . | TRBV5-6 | TGTGCCAGCAGCTTAGTGGGGTGGGACACTGAAGCTTTCTTT | CASSLVGWDTEAFF
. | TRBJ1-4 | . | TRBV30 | TGTGCCTGGAAATTGGTGGGCACCTGGGATGAAAAACTGGTTTTT | CAWKLVGTWDEKLVF
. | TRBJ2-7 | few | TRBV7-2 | TGTGCCAGCAGCGAACAGAGGGGCGGAGGGGAGCAGTACTTC | CASSEQRGGGEQYF
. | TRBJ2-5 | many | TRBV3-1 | TGTGCCAGCAGCGCGCGACTTCAAGAGACCCAGTACTTC | CASSARLQETQYF
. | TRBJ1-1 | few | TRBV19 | TGTGCCACTCTTGACCTTGGGAACACTGAAGCTTTCTTT | CATLDLGNTEAFF
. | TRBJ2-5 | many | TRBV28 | TGTGCCAGCAGTCGGAGACTAGCAGGGGTCGAGACCCAGTACTTC | CASSRRLAGVETQYF
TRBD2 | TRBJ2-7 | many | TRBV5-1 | TGCGCCAGCAGCCCCGGGACTAGCGGGGGTCCCAGCTACGAGCAGTACTTC | CASSPGTSGGPSYEQYF
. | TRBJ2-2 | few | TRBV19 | TGTGCCAGTAATATTCCGGGAACCGGGGAGCTGTTTTTT | CASNIPGTGELFF
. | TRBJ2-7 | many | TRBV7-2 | TGTGCCAGCAGCCCACAGGGAAACGAACTCTACGAGCAGTACTTC | CASSPQGNELYEQYF